The sequence of this TCR beta chain was determined in a study of shared clonotypes between healthy human individuals. General study findings and limits: Larger richness was generally estimated for naive than memory subsets.

Sequencing used immunoSEQ multiplex PCR; TCRdb keeps in-frame clones, though not all of them. The sample consists of 2 million to 3 million clones, roughly 93% of them appearing once. On this clone: Its matching antigen is unknown.

The CDR3 length is 15 residues. Trimming took 8 bases from V and 4 from J; bases not matched to a gene: 14. Per germline, CDR1 SGHVS and CDR2 FQNEAQ. Source material: naive CD4+ T cells from PBMCs. Noted subset: CD45RA+ positively selected. The V gene is TRBV7-8, the J gene TRBJ2-7; 7 bases line up with TRBD2. This TCR was recovered from a man between 18 and 35 years old in good health. Some clones in this sample may be carry-over from other donors' samples. The CDR3 nucleotides are TGTGCCAGCCAAACGGGGAGGGGCGGATTATACGAGCAGTACTTC. Translating it yields CASQTGRGGLYEQYF.